This TCR beta chain was sequenced during a study of T cells in Graves' hyperthyroidism and ophthalmopathy. Study-level points and caveats: In blood, most of the thyroid clonotypes expanded above 0.001 were also present.

This clonotype was picked up many times. Its antigen remains unknown. CDR3 length: 16 amino acids. Per germline, CDR1 MNHEY and CDR2 SVGAGI. Trimming took 0 bases from V and 10 from J, leaving 16 bases between them. RNA transcripts gave rise to amplified TCR beta CDR3 regions. A set of HTBI primers served as the primers for a first-round RT-PCR of the TCR CDR3. TCRdb used MiXCR to reprocess the multiplex PCR reads, holding one entry per CDR3 protein. The table records some 600,000 distinct CDR3 sequences, around 14% of them present only once. The chain combines TRBV6-5 with TRBJ1-6; D gene unclear. The sequence came from a woman aged 25 to 39 with Graves' hyperthyroidism that later progressed to Graves' ophthalmopathy. Sequencing used blood. In DNA form, the CDR3 reads TGTGCCAGCAGTTACTCGGCCCGTGACAATGAGTCACCCCTCCACTTT. Protein sequence: CASSYSARDNESPLHF.